These 4 T cell receptor beta chains came from one sample sequenced in a study of cytomegalovirus exposure and HLA in healthy donors (dated by TCRdb to between 2016 and 2019). The library was generated by the immunoSEQ multiplex PCR assay. The table comes from immuneACCESS by way of TCRdb, which keeps in-frame sequences with V and J called. Part of the clones is missing from these tables; in studies checked, under half for an unresolved V gene and the rest for unknown reasons. The sample table holds 65,000 to 80,000 clones, of which approximately 94% were seen once. The ten largest clones capture 1.5% to 2% of the sample. Sequencing was done on a sample of PBMCs. All receptors come from a woman between 18 and 29 years old in good health and CMV-seropositive.

This chain links TRBV4-3 with TRBJ1-5; D call uncertain. The V end lost 0 bases, the J end lost 0 bases, and 6 bases lay between the germline ends. CDR1 and CDR2 (germline): LGHNA, YSLEER. This CDR3 region has 15 residues. The CDR3 nucleotides are TGCGCCAGCAGCCAAGATAGTATTAGCAATCAGCCCCAGCATTTT. The encoded protein is CASSQDSISNQPQHF.

The gene calls are TRBV2 and TRBJ1-2; TRBD1 matches at 10 bases. The CDR3 consists of 16 residues. The trim removed 4 bases at V and 4 bases at J, leaving 9 bases unmatched. Germline-derived CDR1 and CDR2 are SNHLY and FYNNEI. CDR3 DNA sequence: TGTGCCAGCAGTGCTGAAGCGAGGGACAGGGGCTATGGCTACACCTTC. It specifies CASSAEARDRGYGYTF. Full variable domain (missing parts from reference TRBV2 and TRBJ1-2): EPEVTQTPSHQVTQMGQEVILRCVPISNHLYFYWYRQILGQKVEFLVSFYNNEISEKSEIFDDQFSVERPDGSNFTLKIRSTKLEDSAMYFCASSAEARDRGYGYTFGSGTRLTVV.

The chain uses TRBV6-4 and TRBJ2-1, with 7 bases aligning to TRBD2. Losses at the gene ends were 4 bases for V and 7 bases for J; bases not matched to a gene: 4. From germline, CDR1 is MRHNA and CDR2 SNTAGT. This CDR3 has 13 residues. CDR3 coding DNA: TGTGCCAGCAGTGTCGGGGGGAGGAATGAGCAGTTCTTC. Protein sequence: CASSVGGRNEQFF.

The chain employs TRBV5-4 and TRBJ1-1; no firm D call. The CDR3 runs 14 residues. The germline V gene has CDR1 SGHNT and CDR2 YYREEE (reference sequence). V was shortened by 4 bases and J by 1 base, with 11 bases between the two germline ends. In DNA, the CDR3 is TGTGCCAGCAGCCGGGAGCTAGGGAACACTGAAGCTTTCTTT. Translating gives CASSRELGNTEAFF. Full variable domain (outside the CDR3, taken from reference TRBV5-4 and TRBJ1-1): ETGVTQSPTHLIKTRGQQVTLRCSSQSGHNTVSWYQQALGQGPQFIFQYYREEENGRGNFPPRFSGLQFPNYSSELNVNALELDDSALYLCASSRELGNTEAFFGQGTRLTVV.